This TCR beta chain was captured in a study of blood T cell repertoires in COVID-19. Study overall: COVID-19 samples collected from the United States, Italy and Spain covered acute and convalescent phases. T cells, B-cell-depleted T cells, or PBMCs provided the cDNA or gDNA that served as material.

V lost 4 bases and J lost 2, with 15 bases in between. The CDR3 spans 17 residues. The germline V gene has CDR1 MDHEN and CDR2 SYDVKM. Participants' reported clinical history set cohort assignment. Recovered participants had two consecutive negative NP/OP PCR tests, healthcare professional clearance, or symptom resolution. Assay used: immunoSEQ multiplex PCR; TCRdb lists only in-frame clones, some missing. This sample has around 300,000 clones; about 88% occur once, and the top ten carry under 3.5%. V is TRBV28 and J is TRBJ1-6; D unclear. Sequencing was performed on PBMCs or T cells enriched from blood (not recorded which). The clonotype was recovered from a woman in her 50s who had recovered from COVID-19. In DNA form, the CDR3 reads TGTGCCAGCAGTTCCCCGGCGGCGGGCACCTATAATTCACCCCTCCACTTT. Protein: CASSSPAAGTYNSPLHF. The whole variable domain, filled in from reference TRBV28 and TRBJ1-6, reads DVKVTQSSRYLVKRTGEKVFLECVQDMDHENMFWYRQDPGLGLRLIYFSYDVKMKEKGDIPEGYSVSREKKERFSLILESASTNQTSMYLCASSSPAAGTYNSPLHFGNGTRLTVT.